This paragraph covers one TCR beta chain sequence. Its specificity is unknown. cDNA libraries for TCR beta contained unique molecular identifiers. Input of 1 to 10 million T cells yielded approximately 500,000 cDNA molecules. Each CDR3 protein is one row after TCRdb ran MiXCR on the PCR reads. The sample shows roughly 800,000 distinct CDR3 sequences, 53% of them seen only once. This record comes from a study of post-analysis software for immune sequencing data. Study details: Some patients lacked subtype; others had relapsing-remitting, secondary progressive or progressive-relapsing disease.

The CDR3 is made up of 15 amino acids. V trimming: 8 bases; J trimming: 7 bases; junction bases outside the gene matches: 9. Germline-derived CDR1 and CDR2 are SGHTA and FQGTGA. Study-wide results and caveats: Included in a set of about 5 TRBV segments more frequent in patients than controls were TRBV5-6, TRBV5-1 and TRBV20-1.

The chain employs TRBV7-3 and TRBJ2-1; 12 bases align to TRBD1. The TCR comes from a girl aged 5 to 17 with multiple sclerosis. The sample taken for sequencing was blood. DNA of the CDR3: TGTGCCAGCGGAGAACCGGGACAGGGGGCAAATGAGCAGTTCTTC. Protein: CASGEPGQGANEQFF.